The rows below give T cell receptor beta chains drawn from one sample of a study of Graves' ophthalmopathy and Graves' hyperthyroidism. One entry per CDR3 protein, called by TCRdb with MiXCR from the multiplex PCR reads. Of around 660,000 distinct CDR3 sequences listed, about two fifths were seen once; the top ten hold 3% to 4%. The source material was peripheral blood. These receptors all come from an adult man with Graves' ophthalmopathy. The CDR3 runs from the conserved cysteine through the conserved F or W. Fields, in order: CDR3 length, J gene, V gene, D gene, clone size, CDR3 DNA, CDR3 protein. D genes are given only for firm matches. Some rows mark clone size as missing; the rest say once, few, many or name a class of expanded clone.

>13|TRBJ1-2|TRBV6-1|-|-
TGTGCCAGCAGTTACGAGGGGGAAAGTGGCTACACCTTC
CASSYEGESGYTF
>14|TRBJ1-5|TRBV9|-|-
TGTGCCAGCAGCCAGTCCACCAGGAATCAGCCCCAGCATTTT
CASSQSTRNQPQHF
>16|TRBJ1-5|TRBV5-1|-|many
TGCGCCAGCAGCTTTGGGTGGGACGGTTCCCATCAGCCCCAGCATTTT
CASSFGWDGSHQPQHF
>15|TRBJ1-5|TRBV2|-|-
TGTGCCAGCAGTCCCCTTCCCGGACGGGATCAGCCCCAGCATTTT
CASSPLPGRDQPQHF
>13|TRBJ1-2|TRBV7-8|TRBD1|few
TGCGCCAGCAGCACCCGGACAGGAAATGGCTACACCTTC
CASSTRTGNGYTF
>10|TRBJ2-2|TRBV29-1|-|-
TGCAGCGTTGATACCGGGGAGCTGTTTTTT
CSVDTGELFF
>13|TRBJ2-7|TRBV7-9|TRBD1|-
TGTGCCAGCGCCGGGACAGGGCCCTACGAGCAGTACTTC
CASAGTGPYEQYF
>17|TRBJ1-6|TRBV10-3|-|once
TGTGCCATCAGTGAGTCGGGGGGCAACGTCTATGGCTACACCCTCCACTTT
CAISESGGNVYGYTLHF
>14|TRBJ1-1|TRBV5-1|-|few
TGCGCCAGTAAGCCGGACACGCGGAACACTGAAGCTTTCTTT
CASKPDTRNTEAFF
>20|TRBJ2-6|TRBV10-3|-|few
TGTGCCAGCAGCGATCTTAGGTGGCAGGGGGGAATCTCTGGGGCCAACGTCCTGACTTTC
CASSDLRWQGGISGANVLTF
>12|TRBJ1-4|TRBV9|-|many
TGTGCCAGCAGCGCGTGGCGTGAAAAACTGTTTTTT
CASSAWREKLFF
>14|TRBJ1-4|TRBV12-3/TRBV12-4|-|many
TGTGCCAGCAGCCCTGAATCAACTAATGAAAAACTGTTTTTT
CASSPESTNEKLFF
>13|TRBJ1-4|TRBV29-1|-|many
TGCAGCGCCGGGCGCAGGGGCAATGAAAAACTGTTTTTT
CSAGRRGNEKLFF
>16|TRBJ2-1|TRBV29-1|-|-
TGCAGCGTTGAAGATCGTGGCTCACCCCCGTACAATGAGCAGTTCTTC
CSVEDRGSPPYNEQFF
>16|TRBJ1-5|TRBV10-3|TRBD1|-
TGTGCCATCAGTCAGGCAGGGGGCGCGAGCAATCAGCCCCAGCATTTT
CAISQAGGASNQPQHF
>14|TRBJ2-5|TRBV7-3|-|-
TGTGCCAGCAGCATGCGCACGGGACCGGAGACCCAGTACTTC
CASSMRTGPETQYF
>13|TRBJ2-7|TRBV20-1|-|many
TGCAGTGCAACTGACACCACGCTCTACGAGCAGTACTTC
CSATDTTLYEQYF
>12|TRBJ1-3|TRBV12-3/TRBV12-4|-|many
TGTGCCAGCAGTGGGAACGGAAACACCATATATTTT
CASSGNGNTIYF
>14|TRBJ2-3|TRBV5-6|TRBD2|-
TGTGCCAGCAGCTTTGGGACTAATGTCGATACGCAGTATTTT
CASSFGTNVDTQYF
>15|TRBJ2-7|TRBV7-9|-|many
TGTGCCAGCAGCACCGTGAGGGTTTCGGGGAACGAGCAGTACTTC
CASSTVRVSGNEQYF
>15|TRBJ2-3|TRBV24-1|-|few
TGTGCCACCAGTGTTAGGGGTTTGGGCACAGATACGCAGTATTTT
CATSVRGLGTDTQYF
>14|TRBJ1-5|TRBV2|-|many
TGTGCCAGCAGACAGGTAGCCCGCAATCAGCCCCAGCATTTT
CASRQVARNQPQHF
>13|TRBJ2-7|TRBV11-3|TRBD1|-
TGTGCCAGCAGCTCAAACAGGGGGCAAGAGCAGTACTTC
CASSSNRGQEQYF
>17|TRBJ1-3|TRBV6-5|TRBD1|-
TGTGCCAGCAGCTACCACTCGACAGGGGGCCCTGGAAACACCATATATTTT
CASSYHSTGGPGNTIYF
>18|TRBJ1-1|TRBV29-1|-|many
TGCAGCGTTGAAGATTATGGCCCAAGCGGACCCCTGAACACTGAAGCTTTCTTT
CSVEDYGPSGPLNTEAFF
>17|TRBJ2-7|TRBV7-9|TRBD2|many
TGTGCCAGCAGCTTATATCGTAGCGGGGGGAGCTCCTACGAGCAGTACTTC
CASSLYRSGGSSYEQYF
>14|TRBJ2-5|TRBV7-2|-|once
TGTGCCAGCAGCTTGCTCGGACAAGAAGAGACCCAGTACTTC
CASSLLGQEETQYF
>15|TRBJ1-4|TRBV12-5|TRBD1|-
TGTGCTGGTGATTCTCCGGGACAGGGCAATGAAAAACTGTTTTTT
CAGDSPGQGNEKLFF
>14|TRBJ1-6|TRBV7-9|TRBD1|-
TGTGCCAGCAGCTTAACAGGGGGCGATTCACCCCCCCGCTTT
CASSLTGGDSPPRF
>13|TRBJ2-2|TRBV24-1|-|many
TGTGCCACCAGTAGAGCGAACACCGGGGAGCTGTTTTTT
CATSRANTGELFF
>13|TRBJ2-7|TRBV5-8|-|many
TGTGCCAGCAGCTTGTCCATCACCTACGAGCAGTACTTC
CASSLSITYEQYF
>13|TRBJ1-6|TRBV20-1|-|many
TGCAGTGCTAGACGGCAGGGGAATTCACCCCTCCACTTT
CSARRQGNSPLHF
>16|TRBJ1-6|TRBV7-9|-|once
TGTGCCAGCAGCCAAGGAGATCAGGCCTATAATTCACCCCTCCACTTT
CASSQGDQAYNSPLHF
>13|TRBJ1-4|TRBV10-3|TRBD1|many
TGTGCCATCATGGAACAGGGGAGCGAAAAACTGTTTTTT
CAIMEQGSEKLFF
>14|TRBJ2-5|TRBV10-3|TRBD1|-
TGTGCCACCGCTGGGACAGGGGGCGGAGAGACCCAGTACTTC
CATAGTGGGETQYF
>17|TRBJ2-3|TRBV2|-|-
TGTGCCAGCAGTGAAGGATTGGCGGGGGCTATGACAGATACGCAGTATTTT
CASSEGLAGAMTDTQYF
>13|TRBJ1-1|TRBV7-6|-|-
TGTGCCAGCAGCTCCACACCGAACAGAGAAGCTTTCTTT
CASSSTPNREAFF
>15|TRBJ2-2|TRBV6-6|TRBD2|few
TGTGCCAGCAGTTACGGGACTACGAACACCGGGGAGCTGTTTTTT
CASSYGTTNTGELFF
>18|TRBJ2-7|TRBV27|-|few
TGTGCCAGCAGTACATCCATCTTCCCGGGCCAGGGTCATCACGAGCAGTACTTC
CASSTSIFPGQGHHEQYF
>11|TRBJ2-1|TRBV24-1|-|few
TGTGCCACCGGCGCGGACAATGAGCAGTTCTTC
CATGADNEQFF
>16|TRBJ1-5|TRBV7-2|-|many
TGTGCCAGCTCCCCCTTTGTTGGTCGCAGCAATCAGCCCCAGCATTTT
CASSPFVGRSNQPQHF
>16|TRBJ1-2|TRBV10-2|TRBD1|few
TGTGCCAGCAGACCCACCGGGACAGGCCCTAACTATGGCTACACCTTC
CASRPTGTGPNYGYTF
>14|TRBJ1-5|TRBV30|TRBD1|few
TGTGCCTGGAGTACCGGACAGGGCAGTCAGCCCCAGCATTTT
CAWSTGQGSQPQHF
>16|TRBJ2-2|TRBV6-5|-|-
TGTGCCAGCAGTTACACGACGGACGGGCCCGCCGGGGAGCTGTTTTTT
CASSYTTDGPAGELFF
>14|TRBJ2-5|TRBV10-3|-|many
TGTGCCATCAGTGAGTTTGTGGGGGGAGAGACCCAGTACTTC
CAISEFVGGETQYF
>15|TRBJ2-5|TRBV20-1|TRBD2|-
TGCAGTGCTAGAGATTTGGGCGGGAGCCAAGAGACCCAGTACTTC
CSARDLGGSQETQYF